The following is a TCR beta chain sequence with its context. This clone was counted a few times. The antigen it recognizes is unknown. Base qualities are missing; no much larger clone stands one base away. The sample belongs to a study of cytomegalovirus exposure and HLA in healthy donors (dated by TCRdb to the late 2010s). Regarding the study in general: The 666 repertoires of the first cohort and the 110 or so validation repertoires were produced on the same platform, according to a later analysis. Along with the approximately 670-subject first cohort, a separate validation cohort of approximately 110 different subjects was used. To predict cytomegalovirus infection status, the study brought together high-throughput TCR immunosequencing, statistical association of individual TCRs with disease status, and machine learning. The study aimed to test whether cataloging public T cell receptors could reveal signatures of past pathogen exposure.

Sequences ENHRY (CDR1) and SYGVKD (CDR2) are obtained from the germline V gene. V trim: 7 bases; J trim: 5 bases; unmatched bases: 5. The CDR3 sequence holds 13 residues, the cysteine and phenylalanine included. Only the CDR3 region is kept as DNA, spanning 39 bases read in frame from base 1. Library generation was performed with the immunoSEQ multiplex PCR assay. Regarding the original processing steps: To diagnose cytomegalovirus status from the catalog of TCR beta chain sequences, a statistical classification framework was built. Here the immuneACCESS table is served through TCRdb, limited to in-frame sequences with V and J called. Missing clones are a known gap in these copies; in checked studies unresolved V genes cover under half, and the rest lacks a known reason. V and J calls and clone size are those listed in that table; D and trimming were worked out from the DNA. Here the sample has about 240,000 clones; approximately 87% occur a single time. The leading ten clones occupy approximately 2.5% of the sample.

The donors were included in the validation cohort of over a hundred subjects, a group kept apart from the roughly 700-subject first cohort. Overall study outcomes, separate from this receptor: A few of the identified cytomegalovirus-associated TCR beta chains were confirmed in vitro to be specific for cytomegalovirus antigens. The classifier was reported to diagnose cytomegalovirus status with high specificity and sensitivity in both the original cohort and the validation cohort. A total of about 150 TCR beta chains were listed by the study as associated with cytomegalovirus. All 120 or so repertoires were used to score co-occurrence in the validation cohort in a later analysis, because that analysis had no HLA typing for the cohort. Most TCR sequences were seen in very few donors, while some public TCRs were found in many individuals. Of the cluster scores, 85% to 95% were above 0 in a later analysis, which found that TCRs clustered in the first cohort also tended to co-occur in the approximately 130 validation repertoires. The authors suggested that the approach could potentially be extended to other disease states and immunological phenotypes.

The sequence joins TRBV10-3 to TRBJ1-5, and TRBD1 aligns with 7 junction nucleotides. This TCR was recovered from a man aged 18 to 29 in good health and CMV-seronegative. The sample comprised PBMCs. CDR3 region: CAIKGQLDQPQHF. The DNA sequence is TGTGCCATCAAGGGACAGCTAGATCAGCCCCAGCATTTT.